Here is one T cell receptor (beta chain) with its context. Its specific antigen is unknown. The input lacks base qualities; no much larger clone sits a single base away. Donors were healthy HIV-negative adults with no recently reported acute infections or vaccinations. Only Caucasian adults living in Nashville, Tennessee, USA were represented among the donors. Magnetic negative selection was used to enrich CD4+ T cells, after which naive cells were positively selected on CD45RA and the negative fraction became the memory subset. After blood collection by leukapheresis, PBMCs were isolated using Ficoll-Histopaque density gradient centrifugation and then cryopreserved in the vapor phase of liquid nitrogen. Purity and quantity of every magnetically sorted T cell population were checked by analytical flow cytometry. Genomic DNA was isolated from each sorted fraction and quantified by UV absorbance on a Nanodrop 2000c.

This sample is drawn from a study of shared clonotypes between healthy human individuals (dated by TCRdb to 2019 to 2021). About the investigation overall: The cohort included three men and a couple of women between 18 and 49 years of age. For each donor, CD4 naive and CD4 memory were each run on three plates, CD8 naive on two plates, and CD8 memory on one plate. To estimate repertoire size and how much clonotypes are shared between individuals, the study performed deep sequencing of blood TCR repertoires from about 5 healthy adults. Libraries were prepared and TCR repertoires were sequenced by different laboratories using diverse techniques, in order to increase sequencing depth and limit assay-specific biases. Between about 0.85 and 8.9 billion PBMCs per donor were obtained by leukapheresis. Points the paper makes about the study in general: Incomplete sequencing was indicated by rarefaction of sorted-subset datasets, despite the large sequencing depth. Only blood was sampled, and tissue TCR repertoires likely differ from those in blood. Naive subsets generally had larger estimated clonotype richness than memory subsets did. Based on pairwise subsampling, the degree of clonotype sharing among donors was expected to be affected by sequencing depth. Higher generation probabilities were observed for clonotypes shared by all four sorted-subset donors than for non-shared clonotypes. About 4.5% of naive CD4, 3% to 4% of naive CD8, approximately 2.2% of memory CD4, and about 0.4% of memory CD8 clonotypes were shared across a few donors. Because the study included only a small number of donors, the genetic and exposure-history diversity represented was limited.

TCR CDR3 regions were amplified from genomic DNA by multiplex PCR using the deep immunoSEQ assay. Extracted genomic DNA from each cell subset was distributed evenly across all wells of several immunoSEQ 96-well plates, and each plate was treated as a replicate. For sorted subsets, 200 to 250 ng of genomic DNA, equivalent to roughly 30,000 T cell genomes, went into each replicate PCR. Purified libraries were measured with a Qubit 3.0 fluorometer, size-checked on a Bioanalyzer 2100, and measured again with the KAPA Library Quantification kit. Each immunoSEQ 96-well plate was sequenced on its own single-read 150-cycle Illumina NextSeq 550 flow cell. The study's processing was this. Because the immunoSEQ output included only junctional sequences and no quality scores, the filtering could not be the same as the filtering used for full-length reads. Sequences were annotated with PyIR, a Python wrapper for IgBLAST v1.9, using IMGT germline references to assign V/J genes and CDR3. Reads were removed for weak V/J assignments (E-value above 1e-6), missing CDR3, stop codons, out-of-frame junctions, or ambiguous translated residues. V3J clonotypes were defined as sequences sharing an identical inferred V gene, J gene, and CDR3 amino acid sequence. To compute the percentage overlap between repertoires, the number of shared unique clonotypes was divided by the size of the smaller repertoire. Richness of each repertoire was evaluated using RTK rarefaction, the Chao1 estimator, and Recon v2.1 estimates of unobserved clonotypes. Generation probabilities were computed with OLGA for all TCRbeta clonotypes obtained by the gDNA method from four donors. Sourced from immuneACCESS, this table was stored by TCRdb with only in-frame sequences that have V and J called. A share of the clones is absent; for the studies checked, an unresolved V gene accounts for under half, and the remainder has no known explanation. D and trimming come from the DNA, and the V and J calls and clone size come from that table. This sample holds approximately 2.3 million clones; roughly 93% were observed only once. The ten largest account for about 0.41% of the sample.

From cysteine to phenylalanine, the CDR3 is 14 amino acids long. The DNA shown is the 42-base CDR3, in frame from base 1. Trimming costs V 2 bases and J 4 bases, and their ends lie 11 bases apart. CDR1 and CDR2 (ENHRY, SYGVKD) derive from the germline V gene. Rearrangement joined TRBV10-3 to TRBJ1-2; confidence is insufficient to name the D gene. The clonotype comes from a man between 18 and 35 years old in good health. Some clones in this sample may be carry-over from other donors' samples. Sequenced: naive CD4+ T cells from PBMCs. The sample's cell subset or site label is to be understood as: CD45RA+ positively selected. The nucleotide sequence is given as TGTGCCATCAGTGAGGGGTGGGGAGGCTATGGCTACACCTTC. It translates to CAISEGWGGYGYTF.